This T cell receptor (beta chain) was captured by sequencing in a study of molecular identifiers for immune sequencing clone quantification (dated by TCRdb to between 2017 and 2018). With regard to the full study: In a replicate experiment, RNA from roughly 21,000 or 96,000 naive CD8 T cells was split into five aliquots, four of which were sequenced. This methods study used CD8 T cells to benchmark TCR RNA copy counting and molecular-identifier clustering-based TCR repertoire sequencing (MIDCIRS).

Libraries came from PCR. The data were produced on a NextSeq 500. Bulk TCR libraries were prepared as previously described, using TCR primers listed in Table S5. Purification of total RNA was performed with the Qiagen AllPrep DNA/RNA kit. Before analysis, reads from multiple sequencing runs of one library were combined. The original methods were these. Reads were retained only if their TCR constant sequence matched exactly, and those retained reads were trimmed to 150 nt and grouped according to their 12-nt molecular barcodes. Reads inside each barcode group were sub-clustered using a 15% Levenshtein threshold, and a quality-weighted consensus sequence was constructed for each RNA molecule. Non-functional sequences were filtered out, along with any lower-count sequence sitting one edit away from another sequence. Based on a fit of two negative binomial distributions, barcode sub-clusters having less than 20% of the maximum read count were discarded. TCRdb reworked the public reads: Q25 trimming with fastp, MiXCR clone assembly, productive beta chains retained. Each entry merges the rows of one CDR3 protein and shows their most common DNA and genes. TCRdb, not the authors, supplied the V and J calls. The sample contains approximately 630,000 distinct CDR3 sequences, 25% of them found a single time. The ten largest clones represent 0.78% of the sample.

V loses 4 bases, J loses 4 bases, and the germline ends lie 10 bases apart. CDR1 PRHDT and CDR2 FYEKMQ were looked up in the germline V gene (reference sequence). The CDR3 measures 14 amino acids from cysteine to phenylalanine. Just CDR3 DNA is preserved here, 42 bases in frame from base 1. The paper as a whole reports these results and caveats: In CMV-specific effector cells, clones with more than 20 RNA copies contained over 98% of molecules, whereas in naive cells such clones contained under 1% of molecules. Naive libraries contained spiked-in Jurkat TCR RNA (approximately ten copies' worth), which is not part of the donor repertoire. When barcode sub-clustering was omitted, TCR diversity was inflated by chimeric consensus sequences, with chimeras reaching as high as 47%. Spiked-in Jurkat TCR RNA equivalent to a single cell was reported to be detectable even among fewer than 1.2 million naive CD8 T cells. Identical TCR molecules sharing a barcode could cause highly expanded clone sizes to be underestimated. Modeling indicated roughly 3.3 TCR RNA copies recovered per cell, compared with about 9.7 by digital PCR, which implies a capture efficiency of around 30%.

This clonotype was counted many times. The antigen it binds to is not known. Per-base quality was not reported, and no clone a single base away is much larger than it. Libraries of naive CD8 T cells were built from around 20,000 to 990,000 sorted cells, with 10%, 30% or 50% of the purified RNA used. Naive CD8 T cells were FACS-sorted as CD8+CD4-CCR7+CD45RA+ on a BD FACSAria II into RLT Plus buffer. To test detection sensitivity, Jurkat RNA equal to under 13 TCR copies was added to samples of about 20,000-1,000,000 naive CD8 T cells. Enrichment of CD8 T cells was done with RosetteSep CD8+ T Cell Enrichment Cocktail plus Ficoll-Paque, and ACK red cell lysis came afterward.

The chain joins TRBV13 to TRBJ1-4, and perhaps TRBD1 as D gene, on 5 matching bases. This clonotype was sampled from a human donor in good health. Some libraries in this study had Jurkat cell RNA spiked in. The sequenced material came from naive CD8+ T cells from blood, with Jurkat cell RNA spiked in. Read against the paper, the sample's cell subset or site label means: FACS-sorted CD8+CD4-CCR7+CD45RA+ naive T cells. The CDR3 reads CASSSGLNNEKLFF. The nucleotide sequence is given as TGTGCCAGCAGCTCGGGACTTAATAATGAAAAACTGTTTTTT.